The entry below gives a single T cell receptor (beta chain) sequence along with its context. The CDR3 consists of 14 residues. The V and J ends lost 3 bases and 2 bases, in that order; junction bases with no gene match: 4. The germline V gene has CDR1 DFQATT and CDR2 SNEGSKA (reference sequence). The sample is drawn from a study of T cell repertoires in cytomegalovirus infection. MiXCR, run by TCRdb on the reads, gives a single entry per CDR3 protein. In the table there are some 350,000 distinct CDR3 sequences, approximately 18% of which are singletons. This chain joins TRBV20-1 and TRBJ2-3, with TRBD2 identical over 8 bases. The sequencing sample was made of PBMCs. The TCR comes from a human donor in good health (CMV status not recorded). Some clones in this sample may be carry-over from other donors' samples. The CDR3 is CSASERGFTDTQYF. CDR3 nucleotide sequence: TGCAGTGCTAGCGAGCGGGGGTTCACAGATACGCAGTATTTT.